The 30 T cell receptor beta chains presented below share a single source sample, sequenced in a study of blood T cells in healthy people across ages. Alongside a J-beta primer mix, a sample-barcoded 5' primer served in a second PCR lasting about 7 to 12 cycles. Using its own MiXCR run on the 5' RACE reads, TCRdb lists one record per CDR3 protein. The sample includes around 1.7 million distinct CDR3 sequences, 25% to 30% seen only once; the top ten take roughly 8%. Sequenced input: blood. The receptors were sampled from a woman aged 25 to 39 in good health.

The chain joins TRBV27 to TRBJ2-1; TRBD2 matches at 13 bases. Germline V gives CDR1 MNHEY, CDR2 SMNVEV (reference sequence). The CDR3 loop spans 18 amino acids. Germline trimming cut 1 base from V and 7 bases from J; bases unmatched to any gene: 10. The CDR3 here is CASSLLATSGGARNEQFF. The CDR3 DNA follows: TGTGCCAGCAGTTTATTAGCTACTAGCGGGGGGGCCAGGAATGAGCAGTTCTTC.

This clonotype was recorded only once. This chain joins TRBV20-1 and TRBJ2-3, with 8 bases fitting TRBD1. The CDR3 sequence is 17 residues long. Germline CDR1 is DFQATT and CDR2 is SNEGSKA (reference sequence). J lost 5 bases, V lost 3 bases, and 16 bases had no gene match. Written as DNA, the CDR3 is TGCAGTGCTAGCTCCTCTGGCGGCAGGGGGCACAGAGATACGCAGTATTTT. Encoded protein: CSASSSGGRGHRDTQYF.

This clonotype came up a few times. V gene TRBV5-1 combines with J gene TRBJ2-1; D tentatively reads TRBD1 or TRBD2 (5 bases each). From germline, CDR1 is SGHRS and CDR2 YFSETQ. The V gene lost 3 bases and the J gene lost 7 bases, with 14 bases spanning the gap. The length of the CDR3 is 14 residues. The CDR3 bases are TGCGCCAGCAGCTCACGGGACCCTGAGAATGAGCAGTTCTTC. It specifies CASSSRDPENEQFF.

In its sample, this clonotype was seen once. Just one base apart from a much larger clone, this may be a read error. The DNA for the CDR3 is TGTGCCAGCGCGGGACAGGGGGCGAGCTCCTACAATGAGCAGTACTTC. Its translation: CASAGQGASSYNEQYF. The J gene is TRBJ2-7, the V gene TRBV5-6; 12 positions agree with TRBD1. There are 16 residues in the CDR3. Looked up from germline, CDR1 is SGHDT and CDR2 is YYEEEE. The V segment lost 7 bases and the J segment 7 bases; nucleotides outside the gene matches: 15.

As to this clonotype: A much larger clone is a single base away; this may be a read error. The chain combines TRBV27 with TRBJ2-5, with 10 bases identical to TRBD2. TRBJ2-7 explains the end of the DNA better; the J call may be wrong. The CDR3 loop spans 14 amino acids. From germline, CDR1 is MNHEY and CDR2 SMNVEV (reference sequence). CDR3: CANSFGLAGGEQYF. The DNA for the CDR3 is TGTGCCAACAGTTTCGGTTTAGCGGGGGGCGAGCAGTACTTC.

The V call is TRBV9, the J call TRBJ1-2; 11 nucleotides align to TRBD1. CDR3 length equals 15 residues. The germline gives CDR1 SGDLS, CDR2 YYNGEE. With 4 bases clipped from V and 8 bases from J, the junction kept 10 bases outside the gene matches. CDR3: CASSPRTGGPRGYTF. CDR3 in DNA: TGTGCCAGCAGCCCGAGGACAGGGGGCCCGCGGGGCTACACCTTC.

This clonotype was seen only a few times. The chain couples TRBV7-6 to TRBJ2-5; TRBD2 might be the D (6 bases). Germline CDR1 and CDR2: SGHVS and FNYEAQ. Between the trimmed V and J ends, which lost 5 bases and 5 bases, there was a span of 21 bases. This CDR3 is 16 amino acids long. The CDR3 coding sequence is TGTGCCAGCAGCCCCGGGTCCGGGGGATTTTGGGAGACCCAGTACTTC. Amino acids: CASSPGSGGFWETQYF. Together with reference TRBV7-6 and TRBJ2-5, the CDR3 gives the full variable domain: GAGVSQSPRYKVTKRGQDVALRCDPISGHVSLYWYRQALGQGPEFLTYFNYEAQQDKSGLPNDRFSAERPEGSISTLTIQRTEQRDSAMYRCASSPGSGGFWETQYFGPGTRLLVL.

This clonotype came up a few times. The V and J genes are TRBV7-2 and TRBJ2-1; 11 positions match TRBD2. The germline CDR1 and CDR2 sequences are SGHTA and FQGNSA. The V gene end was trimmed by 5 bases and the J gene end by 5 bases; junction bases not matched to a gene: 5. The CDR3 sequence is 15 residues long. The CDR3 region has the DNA TGTGCCAGCAGCCCCGCTAGCGGGAGGCACAATGAGCAGTTCTTC. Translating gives CASSPASGRHNEQFF.

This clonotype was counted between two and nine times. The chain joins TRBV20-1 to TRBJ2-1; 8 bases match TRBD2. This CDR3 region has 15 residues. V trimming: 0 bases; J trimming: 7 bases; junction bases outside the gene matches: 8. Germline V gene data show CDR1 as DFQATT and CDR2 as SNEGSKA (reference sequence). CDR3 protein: CSARDFPAGGNEQFF. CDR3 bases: TGCAGTGCTAGAGACTTCCCGGCGGGGGGAAATGAGCAGTTCTTC.

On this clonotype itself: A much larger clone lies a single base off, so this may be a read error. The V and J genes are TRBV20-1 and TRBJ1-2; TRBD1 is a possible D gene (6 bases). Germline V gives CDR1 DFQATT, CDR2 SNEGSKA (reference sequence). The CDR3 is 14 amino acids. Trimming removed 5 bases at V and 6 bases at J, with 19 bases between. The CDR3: CSAGTGLSDHGYTF. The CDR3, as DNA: TGCAGTGCTGGAACAGGGCTTAGCGACCATGGCTACACCTTC.

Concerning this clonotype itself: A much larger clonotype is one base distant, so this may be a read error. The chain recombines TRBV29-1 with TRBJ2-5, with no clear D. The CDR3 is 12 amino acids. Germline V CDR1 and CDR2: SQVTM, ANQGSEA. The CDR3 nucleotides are TGCTGCGTTGAAACTGCTCAAGAGACCCAGTACTTC. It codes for CCVETAQETQYF.

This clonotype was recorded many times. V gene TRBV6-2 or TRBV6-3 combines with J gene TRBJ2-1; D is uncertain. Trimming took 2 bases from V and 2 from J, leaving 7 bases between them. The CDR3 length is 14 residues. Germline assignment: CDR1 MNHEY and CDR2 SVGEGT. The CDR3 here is CASSYDGTYNEQFF. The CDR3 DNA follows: TGTGCCAGCAGTTACGACGGAACCTACAATGAGCAGTTCTTC.

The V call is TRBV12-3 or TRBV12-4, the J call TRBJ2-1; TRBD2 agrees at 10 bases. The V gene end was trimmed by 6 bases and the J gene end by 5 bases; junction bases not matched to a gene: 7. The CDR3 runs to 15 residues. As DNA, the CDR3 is TGTGCCAGCAGGTCAACTAGCGGGAAGGACAATGAGCAGTTCTTC. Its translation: CASRSTSGKDNEQFF.

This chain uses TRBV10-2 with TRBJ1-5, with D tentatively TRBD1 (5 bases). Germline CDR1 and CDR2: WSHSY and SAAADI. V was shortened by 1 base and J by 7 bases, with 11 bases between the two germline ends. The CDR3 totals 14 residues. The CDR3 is CASSEWGGSQPQHF. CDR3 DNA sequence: TGCGCCAGCAGTGAGTGGGGGGGGTCCCAGCCCCAGCATTTT.

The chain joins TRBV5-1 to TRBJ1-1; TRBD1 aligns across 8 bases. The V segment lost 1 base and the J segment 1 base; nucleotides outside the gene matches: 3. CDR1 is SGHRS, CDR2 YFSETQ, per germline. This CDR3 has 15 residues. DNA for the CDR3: TGCGCCAGCAGCTTGTGGGGACAGGAGAACACTGAAGCTTTCTTT. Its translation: CASSLWGQENTEAFF.

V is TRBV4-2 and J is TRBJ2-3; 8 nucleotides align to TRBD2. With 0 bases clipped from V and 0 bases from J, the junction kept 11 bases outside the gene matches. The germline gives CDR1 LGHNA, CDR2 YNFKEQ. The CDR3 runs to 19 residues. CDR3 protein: CASSQDPREGPPSTDTQYF. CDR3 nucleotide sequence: TGTGCCAGCAGCCAAGATCCCCGGGAGGGCCCCCCTAGCACAGATACGCAGTATTTT.

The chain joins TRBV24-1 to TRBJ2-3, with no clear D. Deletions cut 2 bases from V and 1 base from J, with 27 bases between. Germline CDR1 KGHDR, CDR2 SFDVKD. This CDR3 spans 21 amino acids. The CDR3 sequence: CATSDYPRNRSPWTRTDTQYF. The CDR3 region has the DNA TGTGCCACCAGTGATTATCCCAGAAACCGATCTCCATGGACCCGCACAGATACGCAGTATTTT.

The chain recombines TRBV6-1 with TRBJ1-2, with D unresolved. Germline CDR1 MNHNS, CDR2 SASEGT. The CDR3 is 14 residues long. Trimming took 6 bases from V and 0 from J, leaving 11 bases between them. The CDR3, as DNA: TGTGCCAGCAGGGATGGGGTAGCTAACTATGGCTACACCTTC. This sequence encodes CASRDGVANYGYTF.

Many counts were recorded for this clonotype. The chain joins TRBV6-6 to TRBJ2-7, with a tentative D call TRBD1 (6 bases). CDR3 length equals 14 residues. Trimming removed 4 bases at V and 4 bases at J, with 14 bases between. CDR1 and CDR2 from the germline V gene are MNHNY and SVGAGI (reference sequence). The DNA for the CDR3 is TGTGCCAGCAGTTCCCCAGGGGTATCATACGAGCAGTACTTC. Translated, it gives CASSSPGVSYEQYF.

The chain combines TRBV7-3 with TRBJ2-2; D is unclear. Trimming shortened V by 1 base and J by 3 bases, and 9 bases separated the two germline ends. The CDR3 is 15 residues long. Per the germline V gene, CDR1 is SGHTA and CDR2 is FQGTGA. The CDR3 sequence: CASSLMAGYTGELFF. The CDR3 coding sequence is TGTGCCAGCAGCTTAATGGCAGGCTACACCGGGGAGCTGTTTTTT.

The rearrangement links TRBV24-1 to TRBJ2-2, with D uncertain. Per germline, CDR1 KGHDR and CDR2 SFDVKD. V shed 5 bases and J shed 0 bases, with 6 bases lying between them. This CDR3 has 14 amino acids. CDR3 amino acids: CATSGAPNTGELFF. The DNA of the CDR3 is TGTGCCACCAGTGGGGCCCCGAACACCGGGGAGCTGTTTTTT.

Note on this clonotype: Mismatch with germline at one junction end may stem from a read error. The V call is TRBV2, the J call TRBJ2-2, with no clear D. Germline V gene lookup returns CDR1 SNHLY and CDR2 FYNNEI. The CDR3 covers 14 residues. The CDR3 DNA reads TGTGTCAGCAGTGCGGTACAAAACACCGGGGAGCTGTTTTTT. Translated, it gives CVSSAVQNTGELFF.

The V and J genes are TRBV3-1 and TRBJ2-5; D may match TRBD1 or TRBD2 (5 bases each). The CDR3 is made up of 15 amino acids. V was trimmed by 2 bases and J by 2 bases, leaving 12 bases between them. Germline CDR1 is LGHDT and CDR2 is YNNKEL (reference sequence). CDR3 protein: CASSQIGTAQETQYF. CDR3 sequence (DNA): TGTGCCAGCAGCCAAATCGGGACGGCACAAGAGACCCAGTACTTC.

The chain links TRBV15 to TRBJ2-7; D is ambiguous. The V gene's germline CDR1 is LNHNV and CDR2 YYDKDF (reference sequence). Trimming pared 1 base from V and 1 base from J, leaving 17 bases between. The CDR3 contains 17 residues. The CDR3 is CATSRAPGQNPSYEQYF. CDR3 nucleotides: TGTGCCACCAGCAGAGCCCCGGGCCAAAACCCATCCTACGAGCAGTACTTC.

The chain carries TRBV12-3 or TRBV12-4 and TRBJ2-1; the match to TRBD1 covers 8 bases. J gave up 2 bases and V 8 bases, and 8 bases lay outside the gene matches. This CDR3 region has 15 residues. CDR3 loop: CASGKGQAAYNEQFF. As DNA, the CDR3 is TGTGCCAGCGGCAAGGGACAGGCGGCCTACAATGAGCAGTTCTTC.

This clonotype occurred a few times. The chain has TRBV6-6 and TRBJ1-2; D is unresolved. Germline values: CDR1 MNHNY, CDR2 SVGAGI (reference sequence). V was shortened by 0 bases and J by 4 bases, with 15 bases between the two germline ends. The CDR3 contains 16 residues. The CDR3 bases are TGTGCCAGCAGTTACTCACCCTGGACCCTTGGCTATGGCTACACCTTC. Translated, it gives CASSYSPWTLGYGYTF.

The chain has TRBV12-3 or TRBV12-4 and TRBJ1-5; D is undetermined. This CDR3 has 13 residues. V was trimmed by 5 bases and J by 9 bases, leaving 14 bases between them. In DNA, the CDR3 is TGTGCCAGCAGTCCCAACGATTCTGGGCCCCAGCATTTT. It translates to CASSPNDSGPQHF.

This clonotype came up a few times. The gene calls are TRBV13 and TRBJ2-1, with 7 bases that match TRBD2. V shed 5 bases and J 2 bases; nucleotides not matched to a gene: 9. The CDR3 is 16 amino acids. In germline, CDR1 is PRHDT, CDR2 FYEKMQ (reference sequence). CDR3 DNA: TGTGCCAGCAGCCTCTTGGGGGAGGGGACCTACAATGAGCAGTTCTTC. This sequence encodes CASSLLGEGTYNEQFF. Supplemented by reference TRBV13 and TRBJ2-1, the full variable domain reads AAGVIQSPRHLIKEKRETATLKCYPIPRHDTVYWYQQGPGQDPQFLISFYEKMQSDKGSIPDRFSAQQFSDYHSELNMSSLELGDSALYFCASSLLGEGTYNEQFFGPGTRLTVL.

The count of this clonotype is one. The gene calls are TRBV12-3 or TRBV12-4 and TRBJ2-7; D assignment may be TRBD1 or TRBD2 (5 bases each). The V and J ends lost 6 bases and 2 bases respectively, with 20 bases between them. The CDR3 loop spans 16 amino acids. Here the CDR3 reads CASSSGPGTFTYEQYF. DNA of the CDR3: TGTGCCAGCAGCTCCGGACCCGGGACGTTTACCTACGAGCAGTACTTC.

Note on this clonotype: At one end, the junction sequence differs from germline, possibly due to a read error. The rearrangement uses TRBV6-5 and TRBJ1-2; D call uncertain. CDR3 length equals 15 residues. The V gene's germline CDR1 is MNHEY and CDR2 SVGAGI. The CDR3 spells CSSSPMLNGVEGYTF. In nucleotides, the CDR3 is TGTTCCAGCAGTCCAATGTTGAATGGAGTTGAGGGCTACACCTTC.